The TCR beta chain described here comes from a study of blood T cell repertoires in COVID-19. Enrolled through a virtual design, the participants were between roughly 18 and 100 years of age and came from roughly 22 US areas. Which cohort a participant joined came from the clinical history participants gave. Germline loops: CDR1 MGHRA, CDR2 YSYEKL. The CDR3 spans 14 residues. V dropped 3 bases and J dropped 5 bases, with 13 bases sitting between them. This clone was detected once. The method was immunoSEQ multiplex PCR; TCRdb's version includes in-frame clones alone and lacks a portion of them. The sample records 300,000 to 350,000 clones, 87% being singletons.

V gene TRBV4-1 combines with J gene TRBJ2-5; D remains ambiguous. The TCR comes from a woman aged 25 to 39 who had recovered from COVID-19. Sequencing was done on a sample of PBMCs or T cells enriched from blood (not recorded which). The CDR3, as DNA: TGCGCCAGCAGCCAGAGCGCCGCCGCGGAGACCCAGTACTTC. Translating gives CASSQSAAAETQYF.